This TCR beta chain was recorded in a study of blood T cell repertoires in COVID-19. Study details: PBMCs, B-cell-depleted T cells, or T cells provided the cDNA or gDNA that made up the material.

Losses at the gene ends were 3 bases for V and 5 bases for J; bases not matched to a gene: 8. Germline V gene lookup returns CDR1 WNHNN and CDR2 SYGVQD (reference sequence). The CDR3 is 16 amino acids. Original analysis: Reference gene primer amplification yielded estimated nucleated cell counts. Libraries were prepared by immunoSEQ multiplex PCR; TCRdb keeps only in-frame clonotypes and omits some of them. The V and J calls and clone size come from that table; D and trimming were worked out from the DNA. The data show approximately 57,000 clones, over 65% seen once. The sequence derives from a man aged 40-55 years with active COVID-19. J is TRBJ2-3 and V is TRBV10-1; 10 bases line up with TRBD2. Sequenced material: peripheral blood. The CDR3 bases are TGCGCCAGCAGTGACAGTCTAGCGGGAGCATTAGATACGCAGTATTTT. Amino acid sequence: CASSDSLAGALDTQYF.